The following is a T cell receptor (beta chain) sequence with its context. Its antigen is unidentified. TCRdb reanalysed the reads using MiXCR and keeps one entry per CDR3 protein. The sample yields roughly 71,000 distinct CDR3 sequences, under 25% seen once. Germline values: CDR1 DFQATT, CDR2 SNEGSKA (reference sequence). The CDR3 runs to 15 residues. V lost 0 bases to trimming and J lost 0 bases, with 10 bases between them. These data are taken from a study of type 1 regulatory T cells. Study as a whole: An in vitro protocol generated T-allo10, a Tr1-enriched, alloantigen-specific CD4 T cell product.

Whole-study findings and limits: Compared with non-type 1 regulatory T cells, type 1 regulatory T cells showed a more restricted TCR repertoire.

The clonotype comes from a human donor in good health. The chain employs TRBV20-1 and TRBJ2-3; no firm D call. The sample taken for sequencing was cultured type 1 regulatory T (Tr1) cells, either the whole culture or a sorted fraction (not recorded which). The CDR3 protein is CSARDPTRSTDTQYF. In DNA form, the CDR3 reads TGCAGTGCTAGAGACCCGACCCGGAGCACAGATACGCAGTATTTT.